The 20 T cell receptor beta chains given below trace back to one sample, sequenced in a study of blood T cell repertoires in COVID-19. Data came from immunoSEQ multiplex PCR; TCRdb stores just in-frame clones and leaves some out. Counted here are some 69,000 clones, approximately 79% occurring once; the ten biggest clones make up about 17%. Sequenced material: peripheral blood. These receptors all come from a man aged 60 to 69 with acute or convalescent COVID-19.

This CDR3 is CASSSGGHEQYF. CDR3 in DNA: TGTGCCAGCAGCTCGGGCGGGCACGAGCAGTACTTC. The chain joins TRBV7-2 to TRBJ2-7; D might be TRBD2 (5 bases). Germline CDR1 and CDR2: SGHTA and FQGNSA. Trimming pared 4 bases from V and 5 bases from J, leaving 9 bases between. This CDR3 spans 12 amino acids.

The chain links TRBV4-2 to TRBJ1-6; 7 bases agree with TRBD1. Germline CDR1 and CDR2: LGHNA and YNFKEQ. The CDR3 covers 18 residues. V shed 0 bases and J 7 bases; nucleotides not matched to a gene: 12. The CDR3 reads CASSQDVVVTGWNSPLHF. The CDR3 DNA follows: TGTGCCAGCAGCCAAGATGTTGTAGTGACAGGGTGGAATTCACCCCTCCACTTT.

This clone was observed a handful of times. The rearrangement joins TRBV4-3 to TRBJ2-7, with D hard to call. CDR1 and CDR2 (germline): LGHNA, YSLEER. This CDR3 has 13 amino acids. The germline V and J ends were trimmed by 0 bases and 4 bases, with 7 bases remaining between them. CDR3 sequence reads: CASSQDERYEQYF. DNA for the CDR3: TGCGCCAGCAGCCAAGATGAGAGGTACGAGCAGTACTTC.

The V and J genes are TRBV5-1 and TRBJ1-2; 10 bases fit TRBD1. CDR3 length equals 19 residues. CDR1 is SGHRS, CDR2 YFSETQ, per germline. V was pared by 2 bases and J by 5 bases, with 18 bases of the junction left unmatched. CDR3 residues: CASSFGRVTGGVGGYGYTF. DNA for the CDR3: TGCGCCAGCAGCTTCGGGCGGGTGACAGGGGGCGTCGGAGGATATGGCTACACCTTC. The entire variable domain, with the rest obtained from reference TRBV5-1 and TRBJ1-2, is as follows: KAGVTQTPRYLIKTRGQQVTLSCSPISGHRSVSWYQQTPGQGLQFLFEYFSETQRNKGNFPGRFSGRQFSNSRSEMNVSTLELGDSALYLCASSFGRVTGGVGGYGYTFGSGTRLTVV.

The chain couples TRBV15 to TRBJ2-7; D unclear. This CDR3 spans 14 amino acids. Germline CDR1 and CDR2: LNHNV and YYDKDF (reference sequence). V lost 0 bases and J lost 3, with 9 bases in between. CDR3 nucleotide sequence: TGTGCCACCAGCAGAGATGGCAGATTCTACGAGCAGTACTTC. Translated, it gives CATSRDGRFYEQYF.

The V call is TRBV12-3 or TRBV12-4, the J call TRBJ2-3; possible D gene TRBD2, 5 bases. V shed 8 bases and J shed 0 bases, with 9 bases lying between them. The length of the CDR3 is 13 residues. The CDR3 DNA follows: TGTGCCAGCCTGGTAGCGAGCACAGATACGCAGTATTTT. Protein: CASLVASTDTQYF.

This sequence joins TRBV27 and TRBJ1-3, with TRBD1 identical over 7 bases. The CDR3 spans 15 residues. V gave up 3 bases and J gave up 2 bases; unmatched junction bases: 4. Per germline, CDR1 MNHEY and CDR2 SMNVEV (reference sequence). The CDR3 protein is CASSFRGQAGNTIYF. For the CDR3, the DNA is TGTGCCAGCAGTTTTCGCGGACAGGCTGGAAACACCATATATTTT.

This clone was seen only once. The J gene is TRBJ1-2, the V gene TRBV30, with D possibly matching TRBD1 (5 bases). Germline CDR1 is GTSNPN and CDR2 is SVGIG (reference sequence). This CDR3 contains 14 residues. V was trimmed by 4 bases and J by 5 bases, leaving 17 bases between them. The CDR3 spells CAWKPAWGHYGYTF. CDR3 coding DNA: TGTGCCTGGAAGCCCGCCTGGGGCCATTATGGCTACACCTTC.

The chain is built from TRBV5-8 and TRBJ1-4, with a tentative D call TRBD1 (6 bases). Germline CDR1 and CDR2: SGHTS and YDEGEE. The CDR3 runs 14 residues. The germline V and J ends were trimmed by 4 bases and 7 bases, with 14 bases remaining between them. The CDR3 DNA is TGTGCCAGCAGCCGAGGGGGAGGGAGTGAAAAACTGTTTTTT. Amino acids: CASSRGGGSEKLFF.

The chain couples TRBV7-9 to TRBJ1-1; 7 nucleotides match TRBD1. This CDR3 spans 11 amino acids. CDR1 and CDR2 (germline): SEHNR, FQNEAQ (reference sequence). J lost 8 bases, V lost 5 bases, and 2 bases had no gene match. In nucleotides, the CDR3 is TGTGCCAGCAGCGACAGGGCCGAAGCTTTCTTT. Its translation is CASSDRAEAFF.

V usage is TRBV14 and J usage is TRBJ2-5, with 9 bases lining up with TRBD2. Germline trimming cut 3 bases from V and 2 bases from J; bases unmatched to any gene: 10. This CDR3 spans 17 amino acids. Germline V gene data show CDR1 as SGHDN and CDR2 as FVKESK. The CDR3, as DNA: TGTGCCAGCAGCCAGCCGCATGGCGGGAGGGGACAAGAGACCCAGTACTTC. It is translated as CASSQPHGGRGQETQYF.

This chain joins TRBV7-6 and TRBJ1-1; D is unclear. The V end was cut by 3 bases, the J end by 1 base, with 12 bases between. Germline CDR1 and CDR2: SGHVS and FNYEAQ. The CDR3 is made up of 15 amino acids. Written as DNA, the CDR3 is TGTGCCAGCAGCTTCTTAACAGCAAAGAACACTGAAGCTTTCTTT. Its translation: CASSFLTAKNTEAFF.

The rearrangement joins TRBV7-2 to TRBJ1-3, with D maybe TRBD1 (5 bases). Germline CDR1 is SGHTA and CDR2 is FQGNSA. The germline V and J ends were trimmed by 4 bases and 0 bases, with 19 bases remaining between them. The CDR3 is 18 amino acids. The CDR3 sequence is CASSSLGGSFYSGNTIYF. CDR3 coding DNA: TGTGCCAGCAGCTCCCTCGGGGGGTCCTTTTACTCTGGAAACACCATATATTTT.

This clone has only a few counts. V usage is TRBV5-1 and J usage is TRBJ1-1, with D tentatively TRBD1 (6 bases). V was pared by 0 bases and J by 7 bases, with 13 bases between. Germline CDR1 and CDR2: SGHRS and YFSETQ. This CDR3 has 14 residues. The CDR3 coding sequence is TGCGCCAGCAGCTTGGGCGTCCTAGGGGGTGAAGCTTTCTTT. Translation: CASSLGVLGGEAFF.

In this sample, this clone turned up once. The chain recombines TRBV11-2 with TRBJ1-5; weak D call: TRBD1 (5 bases). This CDR3 has 15 residues. Germline CDR1 and CDR2: SGHAT and FQNNGV. The V gene lost 4 bases and the J gene lost 4 bases, with 14 bases spanning the gap. CDR3 coding DNA: TGTGCCAGCAGCTCCACAGGTCAGGCTAATCAGCCCCAGCATTTT. Translated, it gives CASSSTGQANQPQHF.

V usage is TRBV15 and J usage is TRBJ1-3, with no clear D. The CDR3 is 15 amino acids. The V end lost 0 bases, the J end lost 0 bases, and 6 bases lay between the germline ends. In germline, CDR1 is LNHNV, CDR2 YYDKDF (reference sequence). CDR3: CATSRDLASGNTIYF. The CDR3 DNA reads as TGTGCCACCAGCAGAGATCTGGCCTCTGGAAACACCATATATTTT.

This chain uses TRBV5-4 with TRBJ1-2; weak D call: TRBD1 (5 bases). The CDR3 sequence is 12 residues long. V lost 0 bases and J 7 bases, leaving 7 bases between the germline ends. Looked up from germline, CDR1 is SGHNT and CDR2 is YYREEE (reference sequence). Here the CDR3 reads CASSLVGGGYTF. The CDR3 DNA reads as TGTGCCAGCAGCTTGGTCGGGGGTGGCTACACCTTC. Supplemented by reference TRBV5-4 and TRBJ1-2, the full variable domain reads ETGVTQSPTHLIKTRGQQVTLRCSSQSGHNTVSWYQQALGQGPQFIFQYYREEENGRGNFPPRFSGLQFPNYSSELNVNALELDDSALYLCASSLVGGGYTFGSGTRLTVV.

The CDR3 DNA reads TGCGCCAGCAGCTTGACTAGCGGGGGGCAGTATTTT. This encodes CASSLTSGGQYF. The V and J genes are TRBV5-1 and TRBJ2-3, with TRBD2 matching over 11 bases. V lost 1 base to trimming and J lost 11 bases; unmatched junction nucleotides: 0. CDR3 length equals 12 residues. Germline V gives CDR1 SGHRS, CDR2 YFSETQ.

The chain uses TRBV5-8 and TRBJ2-1; the D gene is possibly TRBD1 (5 bases). CDR3 length equals 14 residues. Germline CDR1 SGHTS, CDR2 YDEGEE. The germline V and J ends were trimmed by 0 bases and 2 bases, with 6 bases remaining between them. The CDR3 is CASSLVDTYNEQFF. CDR3 sequence (DNA): TGTGCCAGCAGCTTGGTGGACACCTACAATGAGCAGTTCTTC. The variable domain in full, completed from reference TRBV5-8 and TRBJ2-1, reads EAGVTQSPTHLIKTRGQQATLRCSPISGHTSVYWYQQALGLGLQFLLWYDEGEERNRGNFPPRFSGRQFPNYSSELNVNALELEDSALYLCASSLVDTYNEQFFGPGTRLTVL.

The rearrangement uses TRBV7-3 and TRBJ2-3; D might be TRBD1 (5 bases). Germline V gene sequence: CDR1 SGHTA, CDR2 FQGTGA. The CDR3 runs to 17 residues. V lost 2 bases and J 6 bases, leaving 21 bases between the germline ends. The CDR3 DNA follows: TGTGCCAGCAGCTTACAGGGAAGCTCGTCATCGGTCGATACGCAGTATTTT. It translates to CASSLQGSSSSVDTQYF.